A few counts support the clone carrying this T cell receptor (beta chain). This record comes from a study of blood T cell repertoires in COVID-19. Participants had their cohort set by participant-reported clinical history. In the authors' workflow: For nucleated cells, counts were estimated from reference gene primer amplification. Assay used: immunoSEQ multiplex PCR; TCRdb lists only in-frame clones, some missing. V and J calls and clone size are copied from that table; D and trimming were computed from the DNA. The table lists 160,000 or so clones, approximately 81% of them singletons. The germline gives CDR1 LNHDA, CDR2 SQIVND (reference sequence). The V end lost 3 bases, the J end lost 4 bases, and 6 bases lay between the germline ends. The CDR3 is 12 residues long.

The rearrangement joins TRBV19 to TRBJ1-2; D remains ambiguous. Input material: PBMCs or T cells enriched from blood (not recorded which). The sequence came from a woman in her forties or fifties who had recovered from COVID-19. CDR3 nucleotide sequence: TGTGCCAGTAGTATGTCGGGCTATGGCTACACCTTC. This translates into CASSMSGYGYTF.